A selection of T cell receptor beta chains follows, all from one sample in a study of cytomegalovirus exposure and HLA in healthy donors. Profiled with immunoSEQ multiplex PCR; TCRdb holds only in-frame clones, not every one. Here the sample spans approximately 220,000 clones, 65% to 85% being singletons. Sequenced material: PBMCs. The receptors shown here come from a boy under 10 years old in good health and CMV-seronegative. Both conserved end residues are part of each CDR3. D genes are given only for firm matches. For some rows the clone size is stated as once, few or many, or as a class when expanded; others skip it.

>-|TRBJ1-2|TRBD1|TRBV13
CASSLGGQSYGYTF
TGTGCCAGCAGCTTAGGGGGACAGAGCTATGGCTACACCTTC
>-|TRBJ2-1|-|TRBV6-5
CASTLRGSNEQFF
TGTGCCAGCACTCTAAGGGGCAGCAATGAGCAGTTCTTC
>few|TRBJ1-4|-|TRBV5-5
CASSFPGAGEKLFF
TGTGCCAGCAGCTTTCCAGGGGCTGGTGAAAAACTGTTTTTT
>-|TRBJ1-1|TRBD1|TRBV2
CASSESRTGGTEAFF
TGTGCCAGCAGTGAATCGAGGACAGGGGGCACTGAAGCTTTCTTT
>-|TRBJ2-7|TRBD1|TRBV6-1
CASSTTGVHEQYF
TGTGCCAGCAGTACTACAGGGGTCCACGAGCAGTACTTC
>-|TRBJ2-3|TRBD2|TRBV28
CASSLASGRRTDTQYF
TGTGCCAGCAGTTTGGCTAGCGGGAGGCGCACAGATACGCAGTATTTT
>-|TRBJ1-2|-|TRBV5-6
CASSSMTDSTNYGYTF
TGTGCCAGCAGCTCAATGACAGATTCTACCAACTATGGCTACACCTTC
>-|TRBJ2-1|-|TRBV29-1
CSVEDRGAPNEQFF
TGCAGCGTTGAAGACAGGGGGGCCCCCAATGAGCAGTTCTTC
>-|TRBJ1-1|-|TRBV6-6
CASKNGGRGSTEAFF
TGTGCCAGCAAAAACGGGGGGCGGGGGAGCACTGAAGCTTTCTTT
>-|TRBJ2-3|TRBD1|TRBV7-2
CASSLTGVLSTDTQYF
TGTGCCAGCAGCTTGACAGGGGTTCTTAGCACAGATACGCAGTATTTT
>-|TRBJ1-1|-|TRBV7-8
CASSQRQENTEAFF
TGTGCCAGCAGCCAGAGACAGGAGAACACTGAAGCTTTCTTT
>-|TRBJ1-1|-|TRBV6-5
CASSPDGGSGTEAFF
TGTGCCAGCAGTCCCGATGGGGGTAGCGGCACTGAAGCTTTCTTT
>-|TRBJ2-5|TRBD1|TRBV7-9
CASSLGDRAGETQYF
TGTGCCAGCAGCTTAGGTGACAGGGCGGGAGAGACCCAGTACTTC
>once|TRBJ2-1|-|TRBV7-7
CASSLDVAGINEQFF
TGTGCTAGCAGCTTAGATGTCGCAGGGATCAATGAGCAGTTCTTC
>few|TRBJ1-1|-|TRBV10-3
CAIRLTEAGTEAFF
TGTGCCATCAGGCTGACAGAGGCAGGGACTGAAGCTTTCTTT
>-|TRBJ2-1|-|TRBV13
CASSPRDITYLYNEQFF
TGTGCCAGCAGCCCCAGGGACATCACTTACCTATACAATGAGCAGTTCTTC